The present TCR beta chain was sequenced within a study of blood T cell repertoires in COVID-19. Study at large: The United States, Italy and Spain were the sources of the acute and convalescent COVID-19 samples. Nucleic acid was either cDNA or gDNA, and it came from T cells, B-cell-depleted T cells, or PBMCs.

CDR1 and CDR2 (germline): SGHNT, YYREEE (reference sequence). The ends were cut back, 0 bases at V and 4 bases at J, with 12 bases in the middle. The CDR3 totals 15 residues. This clone was recorded only once. Original processing notes: The assay estimated nucleated cells by amplifying reference gene primers. Assay used: immunoSEQ multiplex PCR; TCRdb lists only in-frame clones, some missing. V and J calls and clone size follow that table, whereas D and trimming were derived from the DNA. The table lists a few hundred thousand clones, approximately 88% of them singletons. Followed over time, Seattle patients had been enrolled while infection was active.

The V gene is TRBV5-4, the J gene TRBJ2-3; a possible D gene is TRBD2 (5 bases). The clonotype originates from a woman aged 70-85 years with COVID-19, enrolled during active disease. Sequences were obtained from peripheral blood. CDR3 residues: CASSLGPSLSDTQYF. CDR3 coding DNA: TGTGCCAGCAGCTTGGGTCCTAGCTTATCAGATACGCAGTATTTT. Supplemented by reference TRBV5-4 and TRBJ2-3, the full variable domain reads ETGVTQSPTHLIKTRGQQVTLRCSSQSGHNTVSWYQQALGQGPQFIFQYYREEENGRGNFPPRFSGLQFPNYSSELNVNALELDDSALYLCASSLGPSLSDTQYFGPGTRLTVL.